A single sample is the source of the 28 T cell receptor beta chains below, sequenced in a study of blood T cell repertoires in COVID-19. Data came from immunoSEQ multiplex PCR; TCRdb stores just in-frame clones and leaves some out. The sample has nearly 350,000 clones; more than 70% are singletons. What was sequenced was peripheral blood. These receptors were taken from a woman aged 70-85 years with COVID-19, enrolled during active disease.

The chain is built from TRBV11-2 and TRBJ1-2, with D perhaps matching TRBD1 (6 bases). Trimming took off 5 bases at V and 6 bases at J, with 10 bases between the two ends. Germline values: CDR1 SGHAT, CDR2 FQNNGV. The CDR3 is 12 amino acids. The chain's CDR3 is CASSPDRNGYTF. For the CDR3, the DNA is TGTGCCAGCAGCCCGGACAGAAATGGCTACACCTTC. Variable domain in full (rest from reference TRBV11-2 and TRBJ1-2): EAGVAQSPRYKIIEKRQSVAFWCNPISGHATLYWYQQILGQGPKLLIQFQNNGVVDDSQLPKDRFSAERLKGVDSTLKIQPAKLEDSAVYLCASSPDRNGYTFGSGTRLTVV.

CDR3 region: CASSPRGLQGFSTEAFF. For the CDR3, the DNA is TGTGCCAGCAGCCCGAGGGGCTTACAGGGTTTTAGCACTGAAGCTTTCTTT. The chain uses TRBV14 and TRBJ1-1, with TRBD1 as a possible D gene (6 bases). Germline values: CDR1 SGHDN, CDR2 FVKESK. The germline V and J ends were trimmed by 4 bases and 4 bases, with 22 bases remaining between them. The CDR3 consists of 17 residues.

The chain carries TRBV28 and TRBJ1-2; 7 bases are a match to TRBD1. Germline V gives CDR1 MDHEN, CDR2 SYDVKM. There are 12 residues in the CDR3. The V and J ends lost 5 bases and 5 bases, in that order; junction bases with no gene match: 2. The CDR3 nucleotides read TGTGCCAGCAGTGACAGGGTATATGGCTACACCTTC. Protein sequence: CASSDRVYGYTF.

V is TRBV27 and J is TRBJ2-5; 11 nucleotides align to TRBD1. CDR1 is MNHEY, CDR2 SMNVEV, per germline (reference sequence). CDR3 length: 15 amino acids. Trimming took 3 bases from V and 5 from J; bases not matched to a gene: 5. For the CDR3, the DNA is TGTGCCAGCAGTTTTAGGACAGGGGGCGCGGAGACCCAGTACTTC. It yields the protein CASSFRTGGAETQYF.

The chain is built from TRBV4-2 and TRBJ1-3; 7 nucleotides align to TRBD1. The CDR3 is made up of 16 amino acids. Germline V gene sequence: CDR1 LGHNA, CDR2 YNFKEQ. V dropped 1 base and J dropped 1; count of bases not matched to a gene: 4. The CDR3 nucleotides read TGTGCCAGCAGCCAAGTTCGGGACAGTTCTGGAAACACCATATATTTT. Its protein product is CASSQVRDSSGNTIYF.

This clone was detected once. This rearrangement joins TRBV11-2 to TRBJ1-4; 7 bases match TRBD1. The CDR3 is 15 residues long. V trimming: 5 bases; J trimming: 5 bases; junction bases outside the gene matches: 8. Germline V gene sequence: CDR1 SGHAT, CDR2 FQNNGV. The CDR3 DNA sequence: TGTGCCAGCAGCCACGCGGACAGGCCAAATGAAAAACTGTTTTTT. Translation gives CASSHADRPNEKLFF.

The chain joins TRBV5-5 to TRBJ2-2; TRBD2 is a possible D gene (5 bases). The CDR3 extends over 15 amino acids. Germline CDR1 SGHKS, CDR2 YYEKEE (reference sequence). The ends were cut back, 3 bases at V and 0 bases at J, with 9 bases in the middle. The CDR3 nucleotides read TGTGCCAGCAGCTGGGGAGCCACGAACACCGGGGAGCTGTTTTTT. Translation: CASSWGATNTGELFF.

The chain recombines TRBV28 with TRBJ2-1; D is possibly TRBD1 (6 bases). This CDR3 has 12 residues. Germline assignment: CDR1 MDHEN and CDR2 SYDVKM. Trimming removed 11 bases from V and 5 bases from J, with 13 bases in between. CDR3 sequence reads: CAWGTLNNEQFF. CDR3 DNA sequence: TGTGCCTGGGGGACACTAAACAATGAGCAGTTCTTC.

In DNA form, the CDR3 reads TGTGCCAGCAGTCCACGGTCCTCGAACACTGAAGCTTTCTTT. Its protein product is CASSPRSSNTEAFF. This rearrangement joins TRBV6-6 to TRBJ1-1, with no clear D. The CDR3 has 14 residues. Trimming left V 5 bases short and J 1 base short, with 11 bases between. Germline V gene lookup returns CDR1 MNHNY and CDR2 SVGAGI (reference sequence).

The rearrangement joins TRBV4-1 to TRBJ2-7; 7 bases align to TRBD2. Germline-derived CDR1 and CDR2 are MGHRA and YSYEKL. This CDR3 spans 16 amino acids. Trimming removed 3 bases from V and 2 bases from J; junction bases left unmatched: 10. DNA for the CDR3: TGCGCCAGCAGCCAGAACTTCCCGGGGGGAACCTACGAGCAGTACTTC. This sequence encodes CASSQNFPGGTYEQYF.

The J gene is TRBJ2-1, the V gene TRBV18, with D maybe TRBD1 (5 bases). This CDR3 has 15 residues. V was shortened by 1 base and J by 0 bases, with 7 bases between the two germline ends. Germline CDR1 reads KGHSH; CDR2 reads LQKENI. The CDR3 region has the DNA TGTGCCAGCTCACCACAGGGGTACTCCTACAATGAGCAGTTCTTC. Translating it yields CASSPQGYSYNEQFF.

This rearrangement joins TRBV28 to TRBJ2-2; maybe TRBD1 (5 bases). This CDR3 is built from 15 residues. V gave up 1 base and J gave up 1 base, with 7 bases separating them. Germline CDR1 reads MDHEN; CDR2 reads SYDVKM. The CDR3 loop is CASSLSQGNTGELFF. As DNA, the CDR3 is TGTGCCAGCAGTTTATCCCAGGGGAACACCGGGGAGCTGTTTTTT.

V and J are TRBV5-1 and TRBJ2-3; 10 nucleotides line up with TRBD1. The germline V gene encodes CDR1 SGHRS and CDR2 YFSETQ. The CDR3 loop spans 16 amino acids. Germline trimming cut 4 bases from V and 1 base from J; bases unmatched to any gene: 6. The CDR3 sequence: CASSQTGTGGTDTQYF. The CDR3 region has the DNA TGCGCCAGCAGCCAGACCGGGACAGGGGGCACAGATACGCAGTATTTT. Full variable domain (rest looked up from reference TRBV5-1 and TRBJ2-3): KAGVTQTPRYLIKTRGQQVTLSCSPISGHRSVSWYQQTPGQGLQFLFEYFSETQRNKGNFPGRFSGRQFSNSRSEMNVSTLELGDSALYLCASSQTGTGGTDTQYFGPGTRLTVL.

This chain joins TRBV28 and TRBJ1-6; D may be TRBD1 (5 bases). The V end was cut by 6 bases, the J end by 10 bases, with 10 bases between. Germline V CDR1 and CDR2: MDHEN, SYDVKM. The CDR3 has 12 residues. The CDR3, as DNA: TGTGCCAGCAGCCCGCGGGGGTCACCCCTCCACTTT. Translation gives CASSPRGSPLHF.

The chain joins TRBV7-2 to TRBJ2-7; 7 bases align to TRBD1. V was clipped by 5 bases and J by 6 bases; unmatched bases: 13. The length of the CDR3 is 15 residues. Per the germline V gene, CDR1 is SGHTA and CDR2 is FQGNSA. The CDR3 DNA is TGTGCCAGCAGCGTAACAGGGGTCACCTTTGGCGAGCAGTACTTC. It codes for CASSVTGVTFGEQYF.

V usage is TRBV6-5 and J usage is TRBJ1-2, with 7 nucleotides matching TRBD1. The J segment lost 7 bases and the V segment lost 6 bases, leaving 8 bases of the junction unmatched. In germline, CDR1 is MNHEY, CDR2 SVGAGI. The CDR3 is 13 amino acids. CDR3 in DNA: TGTGCCAGCAGCTACGTCGACAGGGCTGGCTACACCTTC. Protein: CASSYVDRAGYTF.

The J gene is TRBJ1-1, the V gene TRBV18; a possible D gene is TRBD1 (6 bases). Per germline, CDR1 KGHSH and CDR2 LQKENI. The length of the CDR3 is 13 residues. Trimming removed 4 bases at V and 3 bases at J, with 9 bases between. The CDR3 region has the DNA TGTGCCAGCTCACGGGACACCTACACTGAAGCTTTCTTT. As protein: CASSRDTYTEAFF.

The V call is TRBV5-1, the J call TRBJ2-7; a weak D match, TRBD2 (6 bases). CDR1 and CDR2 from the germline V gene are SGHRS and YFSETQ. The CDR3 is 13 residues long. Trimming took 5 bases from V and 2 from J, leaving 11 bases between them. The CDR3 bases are TGCGCCAGCAGAAGAGGGGAGGCCTACGAGCAGTACTTC. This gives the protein CASRRGEAYEQYF.

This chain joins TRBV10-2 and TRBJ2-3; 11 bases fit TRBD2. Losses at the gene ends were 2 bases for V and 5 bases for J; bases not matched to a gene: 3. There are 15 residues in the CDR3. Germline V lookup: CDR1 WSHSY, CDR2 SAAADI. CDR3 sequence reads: CASSELSGGVDTQYF. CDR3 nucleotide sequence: TGCGCCAGCAGTGAGCTTAGCGGGGGGGTAGATACGCAGTATTTT.

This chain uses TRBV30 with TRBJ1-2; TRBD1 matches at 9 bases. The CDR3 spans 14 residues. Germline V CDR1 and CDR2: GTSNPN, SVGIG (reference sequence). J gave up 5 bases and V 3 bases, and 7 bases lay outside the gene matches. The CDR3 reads CAWSEDRGWYGYTF. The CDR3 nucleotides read TGTGCCTGGAGCGAAGACAGGGGGTGGTATGGCTACACCTTC.

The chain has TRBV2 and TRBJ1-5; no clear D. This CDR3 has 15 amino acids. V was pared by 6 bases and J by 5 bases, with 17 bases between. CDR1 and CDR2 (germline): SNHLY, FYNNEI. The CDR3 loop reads CASRPTATTDQPQHF. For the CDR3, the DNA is TGTGCCAGCAGACCTACAGCGACTACCGATCAGCCCCAGCATTTT.

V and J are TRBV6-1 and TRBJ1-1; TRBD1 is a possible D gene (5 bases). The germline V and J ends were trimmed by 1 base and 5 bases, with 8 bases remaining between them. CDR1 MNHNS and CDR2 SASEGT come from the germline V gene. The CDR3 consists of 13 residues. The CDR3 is CASSEGRATEAFF. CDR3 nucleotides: TGTGCCAGCAGTGAAGGCAGGGCTACTGAAGCTTTCTTT.

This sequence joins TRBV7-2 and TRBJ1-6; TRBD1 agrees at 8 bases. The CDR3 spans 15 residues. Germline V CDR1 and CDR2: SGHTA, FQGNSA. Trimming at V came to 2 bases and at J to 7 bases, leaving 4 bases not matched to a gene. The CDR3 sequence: CASSLIGTGNSPLHF. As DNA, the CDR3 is TGTGCCAGCAGCTTAATAGGGACAGGAAATTCACCCCTCCACTTT.

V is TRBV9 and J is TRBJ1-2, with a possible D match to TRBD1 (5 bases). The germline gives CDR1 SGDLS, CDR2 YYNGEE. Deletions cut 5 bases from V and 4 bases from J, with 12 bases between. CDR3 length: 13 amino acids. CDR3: CASSEGHLYGYTF. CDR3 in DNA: TGTGCCAGCAGTGAAGGACACCTCTATGGCTACACCTTC.

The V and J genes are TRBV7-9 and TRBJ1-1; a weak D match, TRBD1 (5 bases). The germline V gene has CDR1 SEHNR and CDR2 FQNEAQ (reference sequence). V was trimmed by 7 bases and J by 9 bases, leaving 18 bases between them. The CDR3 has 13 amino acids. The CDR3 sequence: CASTLDAGLKAFF. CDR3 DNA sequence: TGTGCCAGCACCCTGGACGCGGGGCTGAAAGCTTTCTTT.

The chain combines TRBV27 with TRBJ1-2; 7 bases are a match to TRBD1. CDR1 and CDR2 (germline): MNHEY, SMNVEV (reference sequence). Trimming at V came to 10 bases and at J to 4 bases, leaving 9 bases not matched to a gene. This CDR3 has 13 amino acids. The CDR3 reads CATWTGTVYGYTF. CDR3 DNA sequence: TGTGCCACCTGGACCGGGACAGTCTATGGCTACACCTTC.

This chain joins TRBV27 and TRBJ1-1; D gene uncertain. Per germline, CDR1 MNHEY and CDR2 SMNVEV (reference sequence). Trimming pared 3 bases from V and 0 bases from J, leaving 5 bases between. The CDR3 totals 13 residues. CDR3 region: CASSFSVNTEAFF. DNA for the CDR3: TGTGCCAGCAGTTTTTCAGTGAACACTGAAGCTTTCTTT.

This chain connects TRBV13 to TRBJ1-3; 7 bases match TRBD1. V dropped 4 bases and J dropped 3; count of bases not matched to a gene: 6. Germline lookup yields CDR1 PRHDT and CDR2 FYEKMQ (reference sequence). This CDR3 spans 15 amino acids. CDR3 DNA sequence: TGTGCCAGCAGCTCGTCCGCAGGGGGTGGAAACACCATATATTTT. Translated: CASSSSAGGGNTIYF.